This is a list of T cell receptor beta chains from one sample in a study of Graves' ophthalmopathy and Graves' hyperthyroidism. MiXCR, applied by TCRdb to the multiplex PCR reads, yields one record per CDR3 protein. The sample contains roughly 480,000 distinct CDR3 sequences, approximately 14% of which appear only once. The source material was blood. Receptors originate from a woman aged 25 to 39 with Graves' ophthalmopathy. Both conserved end residues are part of each CDR3. D genes are given only for firm matches. The size entry is marked missing in some rows and otherwise reads once, few, many or a size class.

TRBV12-3/TRBV12-4	TRBJ1-5	many	13	-	TGTGCCAGCAGACAAAGCCCCAATCAGCCCCAGCATTTT	CASRQSPNQPQHF
TRBV20-1	TRBJ2-5	many	13	-	TGCAGTGCTAGAGGGACTCAGGGGGAGACCCAGTACTTC	CSARGTQGETQYF
TRBV15	TRBJ2-7	many	15	-	TGTGCCACCAGCAGAGATGGCGGCAGTACCTACGAGCAGTACTTC	CATSRDGGSTYEQYF
TRBV19	TRBJ1-6	many	14	-	TGTGCCAGTAGCCCACAGGGTTCGGATTCACCCCTCCACTTT	CASSPQGSDSPLHF
TRBV9	TRBJ1-3	-	17	TRBD1	TGTGCCAGCAGCGTAGAGGGACAGGGCTTCTCTGGAAACACCATATATTTT	CASSVEGQGFSGNTIYF
TRBV9	TRBJ1-2	-	16	-	TGTGCCAGCAGCACCCGTCCCGCCACGAATAACTATGGCTACACCTTC	CASSTRPATNNYGYTF
TRBV6-5	TRBJ1-2	many	15	-	TGTGCCAGCAGTTACGGTTCAGGGATTGGGGATGGCTACACCTTC	CASSYGSGIGDGYTF
TRBV2	TRBJ1-1	many	14	-	TGTGCCACCAAAGTACGGCAGACGAACACTGAAGCTTTCTTT	CATKVRQTNTEAFF
TRBV7-6	TRBJ2-4	few	13	-	TGTGCCAGCAGCCCTGACCCCAGCGGCATTCAGTACTTC	CASSPDPSGIQYF
TRBV12-3/TRBV12-4	TRBJ2-7	-	14	TRBD1	TGTGCCAGCAGTTTCACAGGGGGCGGTTACGAGCAGTACTTC	CASSFTGGGYEQYF
TRBV7-2	TRBJ2-5	few	16	TRBD2	TGTGCCAGCAGCTTAAGCGGGGGGGCCGGCCAAGAGACCCAGTGCTTC	CASSLSGGAGQETQCF
TRBV4-1	TRBJ2-5	many	15	TRBD2	TGCGCCAGCAGCCAACCAACCGGGGGGAGGGAGACCCAGTACTTC	CASSQPTGGRETQYF
TRBV5-1	TRBJ2-7	many	12	-	TGCGCCAGCAGCCGGACGGACTACGAGCAGTACTTC	CASSRTDYEQYF
TRBV2	TRBJ2-7	once	14	TRBD1	TGTGCCAACCGTTTGGACAGGGGAACCTACGAGCAGTACTTC	CANRLDRGTYEQYF
TRBV7-9	TRBJ2-5	many	17	-	TGTGCCAGCAGCTTAGCTGATAGCGCTGGAGCCCGGGAGACCCAGTACTTC	CASSLADSAGARETQYF
TRBV6-1	TRBJ2-2	-	14	-	TGTGCCAGCAGTGAATACCACACCAAGGGGGAGCTGTTTTTT	CASSEYHTKGELFF
TRBV18	TRBJ2-5	many	12	-	TGTGCCAGCTCACCACAGGAGGAGACCCAGTACTTC	CASSPQEETQYF
TRBV30	TRBJ1-5	few	14	-	TGTGCCTGGAGTGTACAGGGTAACAATCAGCCCCAGCATTTT	CAWSVQGNNQPQHF
TRBV28	TRBJ2-5	many	14	TRBD1	TGTGCCAGTACCGGGACAGGGTACCAAGAGACCCAGTACTTC	CASTGTGYQETQYF
TRBV11-2	TRBJ1-3	many	16	-	TGTGCCAGCAGCTTACTTGCTGTGGGCTCTGGAAACACCATATATTTT	CASSLLAVGSGNTIYF
TRBV6-1	TRBJ1-1	many	16	TRBD1	TGTGCCAGCAGTAAGGACAGGCGTCCTGCCGACACTGAAGCTTTCTTT	CASSKDRRPADTEAFF
TRBV30	TRBJ1-6	-	13	-	TGTGCCGGGGAGCCTCAAACTAATTCACCCCTCCACTTT	CAGEPQTNSPLHF
TRBV11-1	TRBJ2-5	many	11	-	TGTGCCAGCAGTCGAAGCGAGACCCAGTACTTC	CASSRSETQYF
TRBV5-1	TRBJ1-2	many	14	-	TGCGCCAGCAGCGTCGGCAGGGCTAACTATGGCTACACCTTC	CASSVGRANYGYTF
TRBV30	TRBJ2-7	many	16	TRBD1	TGTGCCTGGAGTCAAATCGGGACAGGGGTGCCCTACGAGCAGTACTTC	CAWSQIGTGVPYEQYF
TRBV27	TRBJ2-5	-	13	-	TGTGCCAGCAGTCGGCCCGACGGGGAGACCCAGTACTTC	CASSRPDGETQYF
TRBV14	TRBJ2-7	few	15	TRBD2	TGTGCCAGCAGCCAACGCCTAGCGGGAGTTCAGGAGCAGTACTTC	CASSQRLAGVQEQYF
TRBV30	TRBJ2-7	many	15	-	TGTGCCTGGAGTGTCGGGGGCCCAGGCTCCTACGAGCAGTACTTC	CAWSVGGPGSYEQYF
TRBV12-3/TRBV12-4	TRBJ2-5	many	15	-	TGTGCCAGCAGTTACCGACCCCGGAATGAGGAGACCCAGTACTTC	CASSYRPRNEETQYF